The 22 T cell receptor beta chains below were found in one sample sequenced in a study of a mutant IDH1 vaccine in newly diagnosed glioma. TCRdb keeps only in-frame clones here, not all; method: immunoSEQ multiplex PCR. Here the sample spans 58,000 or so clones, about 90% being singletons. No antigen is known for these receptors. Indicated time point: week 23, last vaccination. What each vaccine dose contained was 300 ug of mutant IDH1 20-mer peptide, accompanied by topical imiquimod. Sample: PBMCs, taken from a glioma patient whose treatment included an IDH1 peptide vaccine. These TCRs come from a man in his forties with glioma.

CDR3 protein: CASSSSGLDVYEQFF. For the CDR3, the DNA is TGTGCCAGCAGCTCATCGGGACTAGACGTCTATGAGCAGTTCTTC. This chain connects TRBV13 to TRBJ2-1; 8 nucleotides match TRBD2. Germline CDR1 and CDR2: PRHDT and FYEKMQ (reference sequence). After removal of 4 bases from V and 8 bases from J, the junction contained 10 bases not matched to a gene. The CDR3 totals 15 residues.

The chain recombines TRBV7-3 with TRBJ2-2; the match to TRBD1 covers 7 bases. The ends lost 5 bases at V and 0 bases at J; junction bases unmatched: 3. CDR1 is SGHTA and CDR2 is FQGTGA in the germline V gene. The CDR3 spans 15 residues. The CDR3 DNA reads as TGTGCCAGCAGCCGGGGACAGACGAACACCGGGGAGCTGTTTTTT. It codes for CASSRGQTNTGELFF.

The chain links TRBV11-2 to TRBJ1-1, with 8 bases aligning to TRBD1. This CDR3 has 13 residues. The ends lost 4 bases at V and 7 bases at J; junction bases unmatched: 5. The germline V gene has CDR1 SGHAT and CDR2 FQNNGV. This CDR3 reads CASSSGQGNEAFF. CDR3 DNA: TGTGCCAGCAGCTCAGGACAGGGCAATGAAGCTTTCTTT. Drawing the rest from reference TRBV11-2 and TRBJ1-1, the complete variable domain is EAGVAQSPRYKIIEKRQSVAFWCNPISGHATLYWYQQILGQGPKLLIQFQNNGVVDDSQLPKDRFSAERLKGVDSTLKIQPAKLEDSAVYLCASSSGQGNEAFFGQGTRLTVV.

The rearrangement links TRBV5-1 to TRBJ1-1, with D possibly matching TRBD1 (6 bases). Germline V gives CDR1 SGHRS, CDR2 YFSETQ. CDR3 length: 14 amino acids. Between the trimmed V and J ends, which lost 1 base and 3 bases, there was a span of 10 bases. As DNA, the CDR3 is TGCGCCAGCAGCTTGACAGGGTACGACACTGAAGCTTTCTTT. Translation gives CASSLTGYDTEAFF.

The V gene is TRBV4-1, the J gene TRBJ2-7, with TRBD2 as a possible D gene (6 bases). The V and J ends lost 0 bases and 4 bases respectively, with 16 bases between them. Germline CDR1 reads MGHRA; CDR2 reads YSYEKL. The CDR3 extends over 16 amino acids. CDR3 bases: TGCGCCAGCAGCCAAGATTCGAACCGGGGGAGATACGAGCAGTACTTC. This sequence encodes CASSQDSNRGRYEQYF.

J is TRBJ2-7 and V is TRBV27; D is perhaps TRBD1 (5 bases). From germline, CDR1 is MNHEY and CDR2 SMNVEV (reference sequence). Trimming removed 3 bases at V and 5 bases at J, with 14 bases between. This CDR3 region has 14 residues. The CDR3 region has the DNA TGTGCCAGCAGTTTCCGGCAGGGCCCCCACGAGCAGTACTTC. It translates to CASSFRQGPHEQYF.

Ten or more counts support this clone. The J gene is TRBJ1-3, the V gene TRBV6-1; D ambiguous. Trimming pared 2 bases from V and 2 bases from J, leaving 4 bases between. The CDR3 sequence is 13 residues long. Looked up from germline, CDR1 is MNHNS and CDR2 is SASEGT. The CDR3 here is CASSEWPGNTIYF. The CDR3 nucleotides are TGTGCCAGCAGTGAATGGCCTGGAAACACCATATATTTT.

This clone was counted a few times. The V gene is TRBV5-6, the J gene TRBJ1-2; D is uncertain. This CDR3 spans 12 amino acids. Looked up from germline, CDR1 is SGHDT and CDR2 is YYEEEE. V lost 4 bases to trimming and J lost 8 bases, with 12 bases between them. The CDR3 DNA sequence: TGTGCCAGCAGCCCCGGAATGAGGGGCTACACCTTC. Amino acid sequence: CASSPGMRGYTF.

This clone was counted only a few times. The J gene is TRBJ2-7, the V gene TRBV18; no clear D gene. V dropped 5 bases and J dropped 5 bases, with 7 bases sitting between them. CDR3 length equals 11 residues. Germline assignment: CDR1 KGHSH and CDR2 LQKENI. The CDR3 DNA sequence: TGTGCCAGCTCAATCCGGGACGAGCAGTACTTC. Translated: CASSIRDEQYF. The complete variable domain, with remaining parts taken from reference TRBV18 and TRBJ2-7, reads NAGVMQNPRHLVRRRGQEARLRCSPMKGHSHVYWYRQLPEEGLKFMVYLQKENIIDESGMPKERFSAEFPKEGPSILRIQQVVRGDSAAYFCASSIRDEQYFGPGTRLTVT.

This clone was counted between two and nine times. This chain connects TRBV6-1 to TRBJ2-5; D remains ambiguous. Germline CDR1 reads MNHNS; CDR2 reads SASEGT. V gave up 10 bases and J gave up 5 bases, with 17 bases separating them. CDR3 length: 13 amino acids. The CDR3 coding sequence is TGTGCCACCGGCCGAGAGCGTGGGGAGACCCAGTACTTC. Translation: CATGRERGETQYF.

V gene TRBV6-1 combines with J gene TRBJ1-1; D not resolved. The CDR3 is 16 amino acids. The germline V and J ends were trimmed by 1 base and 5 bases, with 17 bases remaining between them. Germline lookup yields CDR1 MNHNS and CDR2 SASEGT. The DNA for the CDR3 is TGTGCCAGCAGTGAAGACAGTCTGTTCTTTGGGACTGAAGCTTTCTTT. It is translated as CASSEDSLFFGTEAFF.

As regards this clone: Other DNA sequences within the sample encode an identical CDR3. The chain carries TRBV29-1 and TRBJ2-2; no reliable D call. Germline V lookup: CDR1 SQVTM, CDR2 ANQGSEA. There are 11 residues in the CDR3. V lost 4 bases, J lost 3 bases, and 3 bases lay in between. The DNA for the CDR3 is TGCAGCGTTGGCGACACCGGGGAGCTGTTTTTT. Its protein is CSVGDTGELFF.

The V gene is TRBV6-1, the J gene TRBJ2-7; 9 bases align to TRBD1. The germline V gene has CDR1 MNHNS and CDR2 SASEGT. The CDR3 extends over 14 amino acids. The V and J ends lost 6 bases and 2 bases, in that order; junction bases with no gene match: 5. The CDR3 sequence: CASSFGQGTYEQYF. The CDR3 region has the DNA TGTGCCAGCAGCTTCGGACAGGGGACCTACGAGCAGTACTTC.

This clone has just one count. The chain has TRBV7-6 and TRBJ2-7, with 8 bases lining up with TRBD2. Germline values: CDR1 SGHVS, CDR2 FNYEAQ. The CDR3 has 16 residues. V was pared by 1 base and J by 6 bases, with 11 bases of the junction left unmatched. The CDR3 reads CASSLVTGLAGGEQYF. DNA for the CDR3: TGTGCCAGCAGCTTAGTCACTGGGCTAGCGGGTGGCGAGCAGTACTTC.

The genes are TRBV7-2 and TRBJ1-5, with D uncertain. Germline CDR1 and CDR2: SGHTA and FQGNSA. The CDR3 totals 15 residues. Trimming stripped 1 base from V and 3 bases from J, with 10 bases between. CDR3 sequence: CASSLVIQSNQPQHF. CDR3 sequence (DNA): TGTGCCAGCAGCTTAGTGATTCAGTCCAATCAGCCCCAGCATTTT.

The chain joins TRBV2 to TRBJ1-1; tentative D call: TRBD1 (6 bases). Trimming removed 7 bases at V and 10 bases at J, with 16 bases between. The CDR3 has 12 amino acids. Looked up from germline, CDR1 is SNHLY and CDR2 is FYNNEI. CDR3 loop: CASNGGQVGAFF. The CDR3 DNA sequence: TGTGCCAGCAACGGGGGGCAAGTCGGAGCTTTCTTT. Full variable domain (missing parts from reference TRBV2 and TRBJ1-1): EPEVTQTPSHQVTQMGQEVILRCVPISNHLYFYWYRQILGQKVEFLVSFYNNEISEKSEIFDDQFSVERPDGSNFTLKIRSTKLEDSAMYFCASNGGQVGAFFGQGTRLTVV.

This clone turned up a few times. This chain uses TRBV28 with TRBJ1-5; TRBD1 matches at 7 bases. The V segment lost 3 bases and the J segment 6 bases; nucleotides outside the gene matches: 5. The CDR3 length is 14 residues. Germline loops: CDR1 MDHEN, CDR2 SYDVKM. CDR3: CASSLEQGIQPQHF. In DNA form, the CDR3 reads TGTGCCAGCAGTTTGGAACAGGGGATTCAGCCCCAGCATTTT.

The CDR3 coding sequence is TGTGCCAGCAGCGTATCGGCGGGGGATAGCAATCAGCCCCAGCATTTT. This encodes CASSVSAGDSNQPQHF. The chain carries TRBV9 and TRBJ1-5; TRBD1 might be the D (5 bases). The CDR3 length is 16 residues. Germline CDR1 reads SGDLS; CDR2 reads YYNGEE. V was cut by 1 base and J by 0 bases, with 11 bases left in between.

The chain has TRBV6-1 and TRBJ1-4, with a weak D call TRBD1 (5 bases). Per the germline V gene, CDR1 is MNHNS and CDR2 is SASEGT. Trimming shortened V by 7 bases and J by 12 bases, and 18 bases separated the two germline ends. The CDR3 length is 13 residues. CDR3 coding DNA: TGTGCCAGCACCCAAATCCAGGGTCGAGAACTGTTTTTT. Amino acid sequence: CASTQIQGRELFF.

CDR3 DNA: TGTGCCATCAGTGAGTCCGGCACTGAAGCTTTCTTT. This codes for CAISESGTEAFF. The chain is built from TRBV10-3 and TRBJ1-1; no clear D. In germline, CDR1 is ENHRY, CDR2 SYGVKD. Trimming stripped 0 bases from V and 4 bases from J, with 3 bases between. The CDR3 contains 12 residues.

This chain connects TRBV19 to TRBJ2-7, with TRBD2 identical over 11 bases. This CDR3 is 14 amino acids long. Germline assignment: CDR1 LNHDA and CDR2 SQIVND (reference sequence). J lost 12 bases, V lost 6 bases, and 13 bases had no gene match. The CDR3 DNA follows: TGTGCCAGTAGGTCCAGATCCGGGACTAGCGGTCTGTACTTC. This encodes CASRSRSGTSGLYF.

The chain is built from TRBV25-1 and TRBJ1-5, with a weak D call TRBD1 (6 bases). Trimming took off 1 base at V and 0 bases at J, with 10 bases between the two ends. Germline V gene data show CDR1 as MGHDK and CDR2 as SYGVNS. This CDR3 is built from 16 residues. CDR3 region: CASSELGTNSNQPQHF. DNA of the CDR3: TGTGCCAGCAGTGAATTAGGGACAAATAGCAATCAGCCCCAGCATTTT.